This note documents a single T cell receptor (beta chain) sequence. The method was immunoSEQ multiplex PCR; TCRdb's version includes in-frame clones alone and lacks a portion of them. The sample lists roughly 90,000 clones, about 85% seen once, with around 3.3% in the top ten. The V gene end was trimmed by 6 bases and the J gene end by 2 bases; junction bases not matched to a gene: 3. CDR3 length: 15 residues. Germline assignment: CDR1 MNHEY and CDR2 SVGAGI. The sample belongs to a study of blood T cell repertoires in COVID-19. Looking at the study overall: T cells, B-cell-depleted T cells, or PBMCs provided the cDNA or gDNA that served as material.

The chain has TRBV6-5 and TRBJ2-3; 12 bases agree with TRBD2. Source material: peripheral blood. The receptor comes from a man over 45 with acute or convalescent COVID-19. CDR3 loop: CASSRLAGDTDTQYF. In nucleotides, the CDR3 is TGTGCCAGCAGCCGACTAGCGGGAGACACAGATACGCAGTATTTT.